These 14 T cell receptor beta chains originate from one sample sequenced in a study of T cell repertoires in cytomegalovirus infection. TCRdb independently ran MiXCR on the reads; one entry per CDR3 protein. The table has around 740,000 distinct CDR3 sequences, under 40% seen once. Sequencing input: PBMCs. The receptors stem from a human donor in good health (CMV status not recorded). Some clones in this sample may be carry-over from other donors' samples.

The rearrangement links TRBV12-3 or TRBV12-4 to TRBJ2-2; no reliable D call. V lost 4 bases and J lost 6, with 9 bases in between. The CDR3 runs 13 residues. In DNA form, the CDR3 reads TGTGCCAGCAGTTCGTCGTTCTCCGGGGAGCTGTTTTTT. This translates into CASSSSFSGELFF.

This clonotype came up a few times. The chain is built from TRBV6-1 and TRBJ2-1, with D unresolved. V dropped 3 bases and J dropped 5 bases, with 14 bases sitting between them. Germline CDR1 MNHNS, CDR2 SASEGT. The CDR3 is 15 amino acids. The CDR3 nucleotides are TGTGCCAGCAGTGAGATGGTAGTGACCCACAATGAGCAGTTCTTC. It is translated as CASSEMVVTHNEQFF.

With regard to this clonotype: Just one base apart from a much larger clone, this may be a read error. Likely a read error: the CDR3 ends without its conserved phenylalanine or tryptophan. The V and J genes are TRBV7-6 and TRBJ1-2; 10 nucleotides align to TRBD1. V lost 5 bases, J lost 0 bases, and 6 bases stayed unmatched. CDR1 SGHVS and CDR2 FNYEAQ come from the germline V gene. The CDR3 runs 16 residues. CDR3 nucleotide sequence: TGTGCCAGCAGCCCCGGACAGGGGGAACCTAACTATGGCTACACCTTA. Protein: CASSPGQGEPNYGYTL.

This clonotype was seen only a few times. This chain joins TRBV12-3 or TRBV12-4 and TRBJ1-5; TRBD1 is a possible D gene (5 bases). The CDR3 is 15 amino acids. V lost 1 base, J lost 6 bases, and 13 bases lay in between. The CDR3 sequence is CASSLVAGLVQPQHF. CDR3 nucleotide sequence: TGTGCCAGCAGTTTAGTGGCAGGGCTTGTTCAGCCCCAGCATTTT.

The V gene is TRBV28, the J gene TRBJ2-5; 8 positions match TRBD2. The germline gives CDR1 MDHEN, CDR2 SYDVKM. The CDR3 is made up of 16 amino acids. Trimming at V came to 5 bases and at J to 0 bases, leaving 8 bases not matched to a gene. The CDR3 region is CASSGHWRGDQETQYF. CDR3 sequence (DNA): TGTGCCAGCAGTGGCCACTGGCGGGGGGACCAAGAGACCCAGTACTTC. Combining the CDR3 with reference TRBV28 and TRBJ2-5 gives the whole variable domain DVKVTQSSRYLVKRTGEKVFLECVQDMDHENMFWYRQDPGLGLRLIYFSYDVKMKEKGDIPEGYSVSREKKERFSLILESASTNQTSMYLCASSGHWRGDQETQYFGPGTRLLVL.

This clonotype was observed once. The J gene is TRBJ1-3, the V gene TRBV20-1; D gene unclear. This CDR3 is 15 amino acids long. Germline CDR1 reads DFQATT; CDR2 reads SNEGSKA (reference sequence). Trimming left V 2 bases short and J 2 bases short, with 13 bases between. The CDR3 DNA sequence: TGCAGTGCTAGAACCCGACAAGGACCTGGAAACACCATATATTTT. It specifies CSARTRQGPGNTIYF.

The chain recombines TRBV5-1 with TRBJ1-4; possibly TRBD1 for D (5 bases). Germline V lookup: CDR1 SGHRS, CDR2 YFSETQ. The CDR3 runs 16 residues. Trimming took 0 bases from V and 3 from J, leaving 12 bases between them. The CDR3 spells CASSLAGGTANEKLFF. CDR3 DNA: TGCGCCAGCAGCTTGGCGGGGGGTACGGCTAATGAAAAACTGTTTTTT.

This rearrangement joins TRBV7-8 to TRBJ1-2; 7 nucleotides agree with TRBD1. After removal of 5 bases from V and 0 bases from J, the junction contained 9 bases not matched to a gene. Per germline, CDR1 SGHVS and CDR2 FQNEAQ. The CDR3 consists of 16 residues. The CDR3 is CASSRTTGISNYGYTF. CDR3 nucleotides: TGTGCCAGCAGCCGAACGACAGGGATTTCTAACTATGGCTACACCTTC.

The CDR3 loop reads CASSSGTSGRAARYEQYF. The CDR3 DNA reads TGTGCCAGCAGTTCCGGGACTAGCGGGAGGGCCGCCAGGTACGAGCAGTACTTC. This chain uses TRBV7-2 with TRBJ2-7, with 16 nucleotides matching TRBD2. From germline, CDR1 is SGHTA and CDR2 FQGNSA. The V gene end was trimmed by 6 bases and the J gene end by 4 bases; junction bases not matched to a gene: 12. The CDR3 contains 18 residues.

This clonotype showed up just a few times. The gene calls are TRBV28 and TRBJ1-2, with D perhaps TRBD1 (5 bases). The CDR3 contains 13 residues. Germline CDR1 is MDHEN and CDR2 is SYDVKM. The V gene lost 10 bases and the J gene lost 3 bases, with 15 bases spanning the gap. CDR3: CATRGGKDYGYTF. Written as DNA, the CDR3 is TGTGCCACCCGCGGGGGAAAGGACTATGGCTACACCTTC.

Concerning this clonotype: One end of the junction fails to match germline, which may point to a read error. The chain has TRBV7-2 and TRBJ1-1; D perhaps matches TRBD1 (5 bases). CDR1 SGHTA and CDR2 FQGNSA come from the germline V gene. The CDR3 runs to 13 residues. CDR3 region: CASSLDRQTESFF. CDR3 coding DNA: TGTGCCAGCAGCTTAGACCGACAGACTGAATCTTTCTTT. The full variable domain, its missing parts supplied by reference TRBV7-2 and TRBJ1-1, is GAGVSQSPSNKVTEKGKDVELRCDPISGHTALYWYRQSLGQGLEFLIYFQGNSAPDKSGLPSDRFSAERTGGSVSTLTIQRTQQEDSAVYLCASSLDRQTESFFGQGTRLTVV.

In its sample, this clonotype was seen many times. This rearrangement joins TRBV11-2 to TRBJ1-2; a possible D gene is TRBD1 (6 bases). Trimming left V 5 bases short and J 2 bases short, with 9 bases between. The CDR3 contains 13 residues. Per the germline V gene, CDR1 is SGHAT and CDR2 is FQNNGV. The CDR3 loop reads CASSQGQNYGYTF. For the CDR3, the DNA is TGTGCCAGCAGCCAGGGACAAAACTATGGCTACACCTTC. Combining the CDR3 with reference TRBV11-2 and TRBJ1-2 gives the whole variable domain EAGVAQSPRYKIIEKRQSVAFWCNPISGHATLYWYQQILGQGPKLLIQFQNNGVVDDSQLPKDRFSAERLKGVDSTLKIQPAKLEDSAVYLCASSQGQNYGYTFGSGTRLTVV.

This chain joins TRBV6-5 and TRBJ2-3; 8 bases align to TRBD1. CDR1 is MNHEY and CDR2 is SVGAGI in the germline V gene. V shed 6 bases, J shed 0 bases, and the junction held 5 bases outside the gene matches. CDR3 size: 15 residues. The CDR3 DNA follows: TGTGCCAGCAGGAGAGGACAGGGCAGCACAGATACGCAGTATTTT. It yields the protein CASRRGQGSTDTQYF.

This clonotype was counted only a few times. The rearrangement joins TRBV6-8 to TRBJ1-1, with a tentative D call TRBD1 (6 bases). The germline V gene encodes CDR1 MNHGY and CDR2 SAAAGT. The CDR3 loop spans 17 amino acids. The ends were cut back, 2 bases at V and 5 bases at J, with 21 bases in the middle. CDR3 nucleotide sequence: TGTGCCAGCAGTTACCCTCGACAGGAACCTCAAGGGACTGAAGCTTTCTTT. Translating it yields CASSYPRQEPQGTEAFF.